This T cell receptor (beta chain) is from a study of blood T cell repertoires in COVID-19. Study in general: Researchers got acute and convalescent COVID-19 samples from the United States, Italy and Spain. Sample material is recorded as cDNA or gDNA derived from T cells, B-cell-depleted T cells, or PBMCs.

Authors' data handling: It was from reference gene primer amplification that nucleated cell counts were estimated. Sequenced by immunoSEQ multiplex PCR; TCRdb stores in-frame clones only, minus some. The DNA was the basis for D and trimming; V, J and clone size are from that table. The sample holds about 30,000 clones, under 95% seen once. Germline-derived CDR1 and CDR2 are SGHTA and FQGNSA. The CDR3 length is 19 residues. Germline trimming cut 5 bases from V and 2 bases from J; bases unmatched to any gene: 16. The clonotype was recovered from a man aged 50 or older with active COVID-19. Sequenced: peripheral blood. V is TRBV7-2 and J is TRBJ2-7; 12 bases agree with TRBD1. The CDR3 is CASSVRGTGGGGGTYEQYF. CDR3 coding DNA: TGTGCCAGCAGCGTTAGGGGGACAGGGGGCGGTGGCGGGACCTACGAGCAGTACTTC.